The rows below give T cell receptor beta chains drawn from one sample of a study of shared clonotypes between healthy human individuals. TCRdb's table, derived via immunoSEQ multiplex PCR, lists solely in-frame clones and lacks some. Among 2 million to 2.5 million clones listed, roughly 93% were seen once. The specimen sequenced was naive CD4+ T cells from PBMCs. The receptors were gathered from a man aged 18 to 30 in good health. Some clones in this sample may be carry-over from other donors' samples. The CDR3 runs from the conserved cysteine through the conserved F or W. D genes are given only for firm matches. Where a row states a size, it is once, few, many or the class of an expanded clone; other rows omit it.

v_call: TRBV11-3
d_call: -
clone_size: -
j_call: TRBJ2-1
cdr3_aa: CASSLGVRDEQFF
cdr3_nt: TGTGCCAGCAGCTTAGGAGTAAGGGATGAGCAGTTCTTC

v_call: TRBV30
d_call: -
clone_size: -
j_call: TRBJ2-1
cdr3_aa: CAWSMGYNEQFF
cdr3_nt: TGTGCCTGGAGCATGGGGTACAATGAGCAGTTCTTC

v_call: TRBV5-4
d_call: -
clone_size: once
j_call: TRBJ2-7
cdr3_aa: CASSPTGSRYEQYF
cdr3_nt: TGTGCCAGCAGCCCGACGGGTAGTCGATACGAGCAGTACTTC

v_call: TRBV18
d_call: -
clone_size: -
j_call: TRBJ2-7
cdr3_aa: CASSPVGSYEQYF
cdr3_nt: TGTGCCAGCTCACCGGTCGGTTCCTACGAGCAGTACTTC

v_call: TRBV19
d_call: -
clone_size: -
j_call: TRBJ1-5
cdr3_aa: CASSPRRAEHSNQPQHF
cdr3_nt: TGTGCCAGTAGTCCCCGGAGGGCAGAACATAGCAATCAGCCCCAGCATTTT

v_call: TRBV21-1
d_call: -
clone_size: -
j_call: TRBJ2-7
cdr3_aa: CASSSPGAGSTYEQYF
cdr3_nt: TGTGCCAGCAGCTCCCCTGGGGCAGGCTCTACCTACGAGCAGTACTTC

v_call: TRBV2
d_call: -
clone_size: -
j_call: TRBJ1-2
cdr3_aa: CASSDVTGTGGYTF
cdr3_nt: TGTGCCAGCAGTGACGTAACAGGGACCGGTGGCTACACCTTC

v_call: TRBV29-1
d_call: -
clone_size: -
j_call: TRBJ1-2
cdr3_aa: CSVHREEGYTF
cdr3_nt: TGCAGCGTTCACAGGGAGGAGGGCTACACCTTC

v_call: TRBV9
d_call: -
clone_size: -
j_call: TRBJ2-3
cdr3_aa: CASSVGAATSTDTQYF
cdr3_nt: TGTGCCAGCAGCGTAGGTGCAGCTACTAGCACAGATACGCAGTATTTT

v_call: TRBV7-3
d_call: TRBD1
clone_size: -
j_call: TRBJ1-1
cdr3_aa: CASSLRAGGMNTEAFF
cdr3_nt: TGTGCCAGCAGCTTAAGGGCAGGGGGAATGAACACTGAAGCTTTCTTT

v_call: TRBV7-7
d_call: -
clone_size: -
j_call: TRBJ2-5
cdr3_aa: CASSLISLGETQYF
cdr3_nt: TGTGCCAGCAGCTTAATTAGTCTAGGAGAGACCCAGTACTTC

v_call: TRBV7-9
d_call: -
clone_size: -
j_call: TRBJ2-2
cdr3_aa: CASSQTNGRGTLGTGELFF
cdr3_nt: TGTGCCAGCAGCCAGACAAACGGCAGGGGCACACTGGGCACCGGGGAGCTGTTTTTT

v_call: TRBV4-1
d_call: -
clone_size: -
j_call: TRBJ2-1
cdr3_aa: CASSPPTHNEQFF
cdr3_nt: TGCGCCAGCAGCCCCCCGACACACAATGAGCAGTTCTTC

v_call: TRBV6-4
d_call: -
clone_size: -
j_call: TRBJ1-1
cdr3_aa: CASRANLQGGRAFF
cdr3_nt: TGTGCCAGCAGGGCCAACTTACAGGGTGGGCGGGCTTTCTTT

v_call: TRBV6-1
d_call: -
clone_size: -
j_call: TRBJ2-7
cdr3_aa: CASIVTAEGEQYF
cdr3_nt: TGTGCCAGCATAGTAACCGCCGAGGGCGAGCAGTACTTC

v_call: TRBV7-2
d_call: TRBD2
clone_size: -
j_call: TRBJ2-7
cdr3_aa: CASSGGAGGSYEQYF
cdr3_nt: TGTGCCAGCAGCGGTGGAGCGGGAGGTTCCTACGAGCAGTACTTC

v_call: TRBV5-4
d_call: -
clone_size: once
j_call: TRBJ2-7
cdr3_aa: CASSLGQGTTYEQYF
cdr3_nt: TGTGCCAGCAGCTTGGGGCAGGGGACGACCTACGAGCAGTACTTC

v_call: TRBV7-2
d_call: TRBD2
clone_size: -
j_call: TRBJ2-7
cdr3_aa: CASSLVGGRAYEQYF
cdr3_nt: TGTGCCAGCAGCTTAGTCGGCGGGAGGGCGTACGAGCAGTACTTC

v_call: TRBV7-3
d_call: -
clone_size: few
j_call: TRBJ1-1
cdr3_aa: CASSLHRDTEAFF
cdr3_nt: TGTGCCAGCAGCCTGCACAGGGACACTGAAGCTTTCTTT

v_call: TRBV5-1
d_call: TRBD1
clone_size: -
j_call: TRBJ2-3
cdr3_aa: CASSLGTGSDTQYF
cdr3_nt: TGCGCCAGCAGCTTGGGGACAGGGTCAGATACGCAGTATTTT

v_call: TRBV6-1
d_call: TRBD1
clone_size: -
j_call: TRBJ1-4
cdr3_aa: CASSAVLRDRGNEKLFF
cdr3_nt: TGTGCCAGCAGTGCCGTTCTCCGGGACAGGGGTAATGAAAAACTGTTTTTT

v_call: TRBV28
d_call: -
clone_size: -
j_call: TRBJ2-5
cdr3_aa: CASTPLGGEETQYF
cdr3_nt: TGTGCCAGCACCCCTCTAGGGGGGGAAGAGACCCAGTACTTC

v_call: TRBV7-2
d_call: TRBD2
clone_size: -
j_call: TRBJ2-3
cdr3_aa: CASSLARGGRSTDTQYF
cdr3_nt: TGTGCCAGCAGCTTAGCCCGGGGGGGCAGGAGCACAGATACGCAGTATTTT

v_call: TRBV18
d_call: TRBD1
clone_size: -
j_call: TRBJ2-7
cdr3_aa: CASTGLGTGNYEQYF
cdr3_nt: TGTGCCAGCACCGGACTCGGGACAGGGAATTACGAGCAGTACTTC

v_call: TRBV9
d_call: TRBD1
clone_size: -
j_call: TRBJ1-4
cdr3_aa: CASSVAGGDRKLFF
cdr3_nt: TGTGCCAGCAGCGTAGCAGGGGGCGATCGAAAACTGTTTTTT

v_call: TRBV29-1
d_call: TRBD1
clone_size: -
j_call: TRBJ1-5
cdr3_aa: CSVEDRDRAQHF
cdr3_nt: TGCAGCGTTGAAGATCGGGACAGGGCCCAGCATTTT

v_call: TRBV11-2
d_call: -
clone_size: -
j_call: TRBJ2-7
cdr3_aa: CASSLDRAYEQYF
cdr3_nt: TGTGCCAGCAGCCTTGACCGTGCCTACGAGCAGTACTTC

v_call: TRBV6-1
d_call: -
clone_size: once
j_call: TRBJ1-6
cdr3_aa: CASSERDYNSPLHF
cdr3_nt: TGTGCCAGCAGTGAACGAGACTATAATTCACCCCTCCACTTT

v_call: TRBV7-3
d_call: -
clone_size: -
j_call: TRBJ2-2
cdr3_aa: CASSPGRQGFFGELFF
cdr3_nt: TGTGCCAGCAGCCCCGGGAGGCAGGGGTTTTTCGGGGAGCTGTTTTTT

v_call: TRBV6-5
d_call: -
clone_size: -
j_call: TRBJ2-7
cdr3_aa: CASTQGGNTYEQYF
cdr3_nt: TGTGCCAGCACCCAGGGGGGGAATACCTACGAGCAGTACTTC

v_call: TRBV5-1
d_call: TRBD1
clone_size: -
j_call: TRBJ1-1
cdr3_aa: CASSRSQGDTEAFF
cdr3_nt: TGCGCCAGCAGCCGTAGCCAGGGGGACACTGAAGCTTTCTTT

v_call: TRBV5-5
d_call: -
clone_size: -
j_call: TRBJ1-1
cdr3_aa: CASSVQVEAFF
cdr3_nt: TGTGCCAGCAGCGTACAGGTTGAAGCTTTCTTT

v_call: TRBV7-8
d_call: TRBD1
clone_size: -
j_call: TRBJ1-1
cdr3_aa: CASSLRQGAGTEAFF
cdr3_nt: TGTGCCAGCAGCTTACGACAGGGGGCCGGCACTGAAGCTTTCTTT

v_call: TRBV21-1
d_call: -
clone_size: -
j_call: TRBJ1-5
cdr3_aa: CASSKVHATGINQPQHF
cdr3_nt: TGTGCCAGCAGCAAAGTCCATGCGACAGGGATCAATCAGCCCCAGCATTTT

v_call: TRBV6-1
d_call: TRBD2
clone_size: few
j_call: TRBJ2-7
cdr3_aa: CASSVSGSLDEQYF
cdr3_nt: TGTGCCAGCAGTGTGAGCGGGAGTCTCGACGAGCAGTACTTC

v_call: TRBV28
d_call: TRBD2
clone_size: -
j_call: TRBJ2-2
cdr3_aa: CASSPNLGTSGSGELFF
cdr3_nt: TGTGCCAGCAGCCCAAATCTTGGGACTAGCGGGAGCGGGGAGCTGTTTTTT

v_call: TRBV5-4
d_call: -
clone_size: -
j_call: TRBJ1-1
cdr3_aa: CASSLRGGEAFF
cdr3_nt: TGTGCCAGCAGCTTGCGGGGAGGTGAAGCTTTCTTT

v_call: TRBV11-2
d_call: TRBD2
clone_size: -
j_call: TRBJ2-7
cdr3_aa: CASSFRTSGSYEQYF
cdr3_nt: TGTGCCAGCAGCTTCAGGACTAGCGGGAGCTACGAGCAGTACTTC

v_call: TRBV21-1
d_call: -
clone_size: -
j_call: TRBJ1-4
cdr3_aa: CASSKGPRSGGQANEKLFF
cdr3_nt: TGTGCCAGCAGCAAAGGGCCAAGATCGGGGGGACAGGCTAATGAAAAACTGTTTTTT

v_call: TRBV11-2
d_call: -
clone_size: -
j_call: TRBJ1-2
cdr3_aa: CASSLGSGAPYGYTF
cdr3_nt: TGTGCCAGCAGCTTGGGGTCAGGAGCCCCTTATGGCTACACCTTC

v_call: TRBV2
d_call: TRBD2
clone_size: -
j_call: TRBJ2-7
cdr3_aa: CASTPTSGIFYEQYF
cdr3_nt: TGTGCCAGCACTCCAACTAGCGGGATTTTCTACGAGCAGTACTTC